Included here is one T cell receptor (beta chain) sequence, with context. This entry is derived from a study of blood T cell repertoires in COVID-19. About the research overall: There were acute and convalescent COVID-19 samples, and they came from the United States, Italy and Spain. The analysed material was cDNA or gDNA that came from T cells, B-cell-depleted T cells, or PBMCs.

Original processing notes: Nucleated cell number was recorded as an estimate derived from reference gene primer amplification. Here immunoSEQ multiplex PCR was the method, and the copy in TCRdb shows in-frame clones only, minus some. The V and J calls and the clone size are those of that table, but D and trimming were determined from the DNA. The sample comprises over 350,000 clones, 85% to 90% of which are singletons, and around 4.5% rests with the top ten. This TCR came from a woman aged 25-40 years with acute or convalescent COVID-19. The source material was peripheral blood.

Here the CDR3 DNA reads TGTGCCAGCAGCCCGAGACAGGGGGCCAGGTATGGCTACACCTTC. The encoded protein is CASSPRQGARYGYTF. The chain combines TRBV11-2 with TRBJ1-2, with 10 bases that match TRBD1. Trimming cost V 5 bases and J 5 bases; bases outside gene matches: 8. This CDR3 is 15 amino acids long. The germline V gene encodes CDR1 SGHAT and CDR2 FQNNGV.